This T cell receptor beta chain was observed in a study of cytomegalovirus exposure and HLA in healthy donors. The CDR3 sequence is 16 residues long. The germline CDR1 and CDR2 sequences are SGDLS and YYNGEE. V shed 3 bases, J shed 6 bases, and the junction held 8 bases outside the gene matches. Each of the donors was a healthy bone marrow donor. The PCR used 60 Vbeta and 13 Jbeta primers. Authors' methods: An analysis that came later counted roughly 80 million unique TCR beta chains, some 11 million shared. The assay was immunoSEQ multiplex PCR, and TCRdb's table has in-frame clones only and misses some. V and J calls and clone size are those listed in that table; D and trimming were worked out from the DNA. The repertoire consists of 95,000 to 150,000 clones, with 15% to 20% occurring once and the leading ten covering 2.9%. This clone has only one observation.

The sample was PBMCs. The V and J genes are TRBV9 and TRBJ1-6; 8 positions match TRBD1. The clonotype was recovered from a female donor in good health and CMV-seropositive. The CDR3 reads CASSGGTGPPNSPLHF. The CDR3 DNA is TGTGCCAGCAGCGGGGGGACAGGTCCCCCTAATTCACCCCTCCACTTT.